One and the same sample provided the 27 T cell receptor beta chains below, sequenced in a study of tumor-infiltrating lymphocytes in glioblastoma multiforme. TCRB libraries came from RNA via three nested multiplex PCR rounds. One entry per CDR3 protein results from TCRdb running MiXCR on the multiplex PCR reads. The sample records about 12,000 distinct CDR3 sequences, around 70% being singletons. Sequenced material: brain tumor tissue. The receptor set was obtained from a male donor with glioblastoma.

The rearrangement links TRBV20-1 to TRBJ2-1; TRBD2 agrees at 13 bases. The junction had 15 bases not matched to a gene; V was cut back by 6 bases and J by 10 bases. Germline lookup yields CDR1 DFQATT and CDR2 SNEGSKA (reference sequence). This CDR3 spans 16 amino acids. This CDR3 reads CSASRPGLAGMREQFF. The CDR3 nucleotides read TGCAGTGCCAGTCGACCGGGACTAGCGGGAATGAGGGAGCAGTTCTTC.

This clonotype is large within its sample. This rearrangement joins TRBV20-1 to TRBJ2-5, with 12 bases identical to TRBD2. Germline assignment: CDR1 DFQATT and CDR2 SNEGSKA (reference sequence). CDR3 length: 16 amino acids. V lost 1 base to trimming and J lost 4 bases; unmatched junction nucleotides: 7. Here the CDR3 DNA reads TGCAGTGCTAGAGGGACTAGCGGGACAGCAAGAGAGACCCAGTACTTC. Protein: CSARGTSGTARETQYF.

This clonotype occurred once. The junction shows a germline mismatch at one end, possibly a read error. The chain carries TRBV5-1 and TRBJ2-2, with a tentative D call TRBD2 (8 bases). The CDR3 length is 15 residues. From germline, CDR1 is SGHRS and CDR2 YFSETQ. CDR3 sequence reads: CASSGGQWNTGKLFF. CDR3 bases: TGTGCCAGCAGCGGGGGACAGTGGAACACCGGGAAGCTGTTTTTT. The full variable domain, rest sourced from reference TRBV5-1 and TRBJ2-2, is KAGVTQTPRYLIKTRGQQVTLSCSPISGHRSVSWYQQTPGQGLQFLFEYFSETQRNKGNFPGRFSGRQFSNSRSEMNVSTLELGDSALYLCASSGGQWNTGKLFFGEGSRLTVL.

The chain has TRBV20-1 and TRBJ2-1, with TRBD2 identical over 10 bases. This CDR3 is built from 14 residues. From germline, CDR1 is DFQATT and CDR2 SNEGSKA (reference sequence). V lost 5 bases, J lost 6 bases, and 7 bases stayed unmatched. CDR3 bases: TGCAGTGCTCCCGGGACTAGCGAGACCAATGAGCAGTTCTTC. Amino acid sequence: CSAPGTSETNEQFF.

The chain carries TRBV6-1 and TRBJ2-1, with 9 nucleotides matching TRBD2. The CDR3 covers 16 residues. V was clipped by 6 bases and J by 9 bases; unmatched bases: 15. CDR1 and CDR2 from the germline V gene are MNHNS and SASEGT. The CDR3 DNA sequence: TGTGCCAGCAGGAACCCCAGAGTAGCGGGAGCTGTTGAGCAGTTCTTC. This translates into CASRNPRVAGAVEQFF.

The chain carries TRBV20-1 and TRBJ2-3; 14 bases are shared with TRBD2. Germline trimming cut 6 bases from V and 0 bases from J; bases unmatched to any gene: 8. The CDR3 runs 17 residues. Germline CDR1 reads DFQATT; CDR2 reads SNEGSKA (reference sequence). Written as DNA, the CDR3 is TGCAGTGCCACCCGACTAGCGGGAGGGCCGAGCACAGATACGCAGTATTTT. Translated, it gives CSATRLAGGPSTDTQYF.

This clonotype was seen many times. The genes are TRBV7-8 and TRBJ2-5; 7 bases fit TRBD2. Looked up from germline, CDR1 is SGHVS and CDR2 is FQNEAQ. The CDR3 consists of 16 residues. The ends lost 1 base at V and 0 bases at J; junction bases unmatched: 5. The CDR3 DNA follows: TGTGCCAGCAGCTTAGTGGCTAGCGGATACCAAGAGACCCAGTACTTC. Its translation: CASSLVASGYQETQYF.

Notes on this clonotype: Germline is not matched at one junction end, which may reflect a read error. V is TRBV29-1 and J is TRBJ1-6; 7 bases map to TRBD1. Germline CDR1 is SQVTM and CDR2 is ANQGSEA. The CDR3 is 13 residues long. CDR3 coding DNA: TGCAGCGTTGCCAGGGACAGAGAGACACCCCACCACTTT. It translates to CSVARDRETPHHF. Filled out from reference TRBV29-1 and TRBJ1-6, the complete variable domain reads SAVISQKPSRDICQRGTSLTIQCQVDSQVTMMFWYRQQPGQSLTLIATANQGSEATYESGFVIDKFPISRPNLTFSTLTVSNMSPEDSSIYLCSVARDRETPHHFGNGTRLTVT.

This clonotype was seen more than once but under ten times. The germline gene is not matched at one end of the junction; a read error may be the cause. The V call is TRBV7-9, the J call TRBJ2-6, with D unresolved. The CDR3 totals 14 residues. CDR1 and CDR2 from the germline V gene are SEHNR and FQNEAQ (reference sequence). The CDR3 sequence: CANSNPSGANVLTF. The CDR3 bases are TGTGCCAACAGCAACCCGTCTGGGGCCAACGTCCTGACTTTC.

By sample share, this clonotype is medium-sized. This sequence joins TRBV5-5 and TRBJ2-3; 8 bases are shared with TRBD1. The V gene end was trimmed by 4 bases and the J gene end by 5 bases; junction bases not matched to a gene: 15. This CDR3 spans 17 amino acids. Germline assignment: CDR1 SGHKS and CDR2 YYEKEE (reference sequence). CDR3 DNA sequence: TGTGCCAGCAGCGCCGGACAGGGAGCCCTGTCTGGAGATACGCAGTATTTT. As protein: CASSAGQGALSGDTQYF.

Only a few counts were recorded for this clonotype. V is TRBV6-6 and J is TRBJ1-1; no firm D call. V was pared by 2 bases and J by 7 bases, with 11 bases between. This CDR3 region has 13 residues. Germline assignment: CDR1 MNHNY and CDR2 SVGAGI (reference sequence). As DNA, the CDR3 is TGTGCCAGCAGTTACAGGCAGCTATTTGAAGCTTTCTTT. Translation gives CASSYRQLFEAFF.

Remarks on this clonotype: A read error may be the cause here, since a much bigger clone is one base away. The chain is built from TRBV18 and TRBJ2-5, with D possibly TRBD2 on 5 matching bases. CDR3 length: 14 amino acids. Germline V lookup: CDR1 KGHSH, CDR2 LQKENI. V lost 4 bases and J 5 bases, leaving 14 bases between the germline ends. CDR3 DNA sequence: TGTGCCAGCTCACTAAGCCGGGAAACTGAGACCCAGTACTTC. Its translation is CASSLSRETETQYF.

As concerns this clonotype: Since no conserved phenylalanine or tryptophan closes the CDR3, a read error is the likely cause. J is TRBJ2-3 and V is TRBV11-1; 9 nucleotides match TRBD2. CDR1 is SGHAT, CDR2 FQDESV, per germline (reference sequence). CDR3 size: 16 residues. The chain's CDR3 is CVSSSQTSGGGDMQYS. DNA of the CDR3: TGTGTCAGCAGCTCCCAGACTAGCGGAGGGGGAGATATGCAGTATTCT.

About this clonotype itself: The junction and the germline gene differ at one end; a read error may be behind it. The genes are TRBV7-8 and TRBJ2-1; D is undetermined. Germline CDR1 and CDR2: SGHVS and FQNEAQ. This CDR3 region has 13 residues. The CDR3 DNA reads TGCGCCAGCACCTTAGTCAGCTACAATGAGCAGTTCTTC. Amino acid sequence: CASTLVSYNEQFF.

In the case of this clonotype: A junction end diverges from the germline sequence, so it may reflect a read error. The rearrangement joins TRBV11-3 to TRBJ2-1, with D perhaps TRBD2 (5 bases). This CDR3 has 13 residues. Germline V gene data show CDR1 as SGHNT and CDR2 as YENEEA. This chain's CDR3 is CVSSFNDYDEQFF. The DNA for the CDR3 is TGTGTCAGCAGCTTTAACGACTACGATGAGCAGTTCTTC.

The table lists this clonotype with a few counts. The genes are TRBV3-1 and TRBJ1-1; 8 bases fit TRBD1. The CDR3 has 12 residues. In germline, CDR1 is LGHDT, CDR2 YNNKEL (reference sequence). V was clipped by 4 bases and J by 7 bases; unmatched bases: 2. The CDR3 reads CASSRDRYEAFF. The CDR3 coding sequence is TGTGCCAGCAGCCGGGACAGGTATGAAGCTTTCTTT.

The rearrangement joins TRBV20-1 to TRBJ2-1, with a tentative D call TRBD2 (5 bases). CDR3 size: 14 residues. Trimming took off 6 bases at V and 3 bases at J, with 15 bases between the two ends. Germline values: CDR1 DFQATT, CDR2 SNEGSKA (reference sequence). CDR3 in amino acids: CSAPSGSDYNEQFF. The CDR3 DNA is TGCAGTGCCCCCTCGGGATCTGACTACAATGAGCAGTTCTTC.

This chain joins TRBV20-1 and TRBJ1-5, with D possibly matching TRBD1 (6 bases). Germline assignment: CDR1 DFQATT and CDR2 SNEGSKA (reference sequence). The CDR3 is made up of 13 amino acids. Trimming removed 6 bases from V and 1 base from J, with 10 bases in between. CDR3 sequence (DNA): TGCAGTGCGGCGCAGGGGAGCAATCAGCCCCAGCATTTT. This codes for CSAAQGSNQPQHF.

The rearrangement joins TRBV20-1 to TRBJ1-5; a possible D gene is TRBD1 (5 bases). With 0 bases removed from V and 3 bases from J, the gap between germline ends came to 9 bases. The germline V gene has CDR1 DFQATT and CDR2 SNEGSKA (reference sequence). This CDR3 spans 14 amino acids. CDR3 coding DNA: TGCAGTGCTAGAGATGGGGCTATCAATCAGCCCCAGCATTTT. It codes for CSARDGAINQPQHF.

The chain combines TRBV11-1 with TRBJ2-2; D unresolved. Trimming pared 10 bases from V and 3 bases from J, leaving 18 bases between. The CDR3 is 15 residues long. The germline V gene has CDR1 SGHAT and CDR2 FQDESV (reference sequence). CDR3: CANSFLGRDTGELFF. The CDR3 coding sequence is TGTGCCAACAGTTTCCTTGGACGGGACACCGGGGAGCTGTTTTTT.

This chain connects TRBV13 to TRBJ2-2, with D perhaps TRBD2 (6 bases). V gave up 5 bases and J gave up 3 bases, with 16 bases separating them. In germline, CDR1 is PRHDT, CDR2 FYEKMQ (reference sequence). The CDR3 length is 16 residues. The CDR3 DNA is TGTGCCAGCAGCCCAAAGAGAAGGGAGGACACCGGGGAGCTGTTTTTT. This encodes CASSPKRREDTGELFF.

Details on this clonotype: One junction end does not reproduce the germline sequence, and a read error may be involved. This CDR3 is CASSPENAGVLFF. The CDR3 DNA follows: TGCGCCAGCAGCCCAGAGAACGCCGGGGTGCTGTTTTTT. This chain uses TRBV10-1 with TRBJ2-2; the D gene is possibly TRBD2 (5 bases). Germline values: CDR1 WNHNN, CDR2 SYGVQD (reference sequence). The CDR3 consists of 13 residues.

The chain uses TRBV11-1 and TRBJ2-1; D is undetermined. CDR1 and CDR2 (germline): SGHAT, FQDESV (reference sequence). This CDR3 has 19 amino acids. Trimming took 4 bases from V and 1 from J, leaving 23 bases between them. The CDR3 here is CASSSPGQVSKSSYNEQFF. For the CDR3, the DNA is TGTGCCAGCAGCTCCCCCGGGCAGGTGTCTAAGTCGTCCTACAATGAGCAGTTCTTC.

The chain couples TRBV11-2 to TRBJ1-1; D possibly corresponds to TRBD1 (5 bases). The germline CDR1 and CDR2 sequences are SGHAT and FQNNGV. The length of the CDR3 is 14 residues. V lost 6 bases and J lost 4, with 15 bases in between. In nucleotides, the CDR3 is TGTGCCAGCAGTGCGGACTTGGGGGGCACTGAAGCTTTCTTT. Amino acid sequence: CASSADLGGTEAFF.

Points on this clonotype: The CDR3 does not close with the conserved phenylalanine or tryptophan, likely indicating a read error. The chain combines TRBV20-1 with TRBJ2-7; 9 bases fit TRBD1. The CDR3 extends over 14 amino acids. From germline, CDR1 is DFQATT and CDR2 SNEGSKA (reference sequence). CDR3 protein: CSATGTGISYDQYL. CDR3 sequence (DNA): TGCAGTGCTACTGGGACAGGGATATCCTACGATCAGTACCTC.

A remark on this clonotype: A read error is possible here, since a much larger clone lies one base away. Here the CDR3 omits its conserved ending phenylalanine or tryptophan, so a read error is the likely source. The J gene is TRBJ2-7, the V gene TRBV7-9; D is unresolved. Germline CDR1 is SEHNR and CDR2 is FQNEAQ (reference sequence). This CDR3 contains 14 residues. The ends were cut back, 3 bases at V and 2 bases at J, with 11 bases in the middle. CDR3 sequence: CASSFLPEAYEQYS. The CDR3 DNA reads TGTGCCAGCAGCTTCCTTCCCGAAGCCTACGAGCAGTACTCC.

The chain links TRBV6-5 to TRBJ2-5; no firm D call. Germline CDR1 MNHEY, CDR2 SVGAGI. The CDR3 is made up of 21 amino acids. The V end lost 2 bases, the J end lost 4 bases, and 32 bases lay between the germline ends. The CDR3 DNA follows: TGTGCCAGCAGTTACACCAGGCACCCACGTTGGAGAGGAAAGGTTAGAGAGACCCAGTACTTC. Its translation: CASSYTRHPRWRGKVRETQYF.